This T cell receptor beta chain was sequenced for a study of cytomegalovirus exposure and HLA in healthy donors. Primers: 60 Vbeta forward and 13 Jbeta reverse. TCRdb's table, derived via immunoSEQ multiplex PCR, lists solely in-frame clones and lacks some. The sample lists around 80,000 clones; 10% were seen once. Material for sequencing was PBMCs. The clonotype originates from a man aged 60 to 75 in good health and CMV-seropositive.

The chain's CDR3 is CASSQGTGRETQYF. The CDR3, as DNA: TGCGCCAGCAGCCAAGGGACAGGGAGAGAGACCCAGTACTTC. The chain joins TRBV5-1 to TRBJ2-5; 9 bases match TRBD1. The V gene end was trimmed by 4 bases and the J gene end by 4 bases; junction bases not matched to a gene: 5. Germline CDR1 and CDR2: SGHRS and YFSETQ. This CDR3 has 14 amino acids. Looking up the rest from reference TRBV5-1 and TRBJ2-5 gives the full variable domain: KAGVTQTPRYLIKTRGQQVTLSCSPISGHRSVSWYQQTPGQGLQFLFEYFSETQRNKGNFPGRFSGRQFSNSRSEMNVSTLELGDSALYLCASSQGTGRETQYFGPGTRLLVL.